The 21 T cell receptor beta chains reported below all come from one sample, sequenced in a study of blood T cells in healthy people across ages. PCR was performed a second time for about 7 to 12 cycles using a sample-barcoded 5' primer and a J-beta primer mix. TCRdb re-called the 5' RACE reads through MiXCR, storing one row per CDR3 protein. This table has almost 550,000 distinct CDR3 sequences, about 24% appearing once. The same sample was also used in a study of T cells of mothers and their children.

The specimen was blood. These receptors originate from a boy younger than 18 in good health.

This chain connects TRBV20-1 to TRBJ2-5; D gene unclear. The CDR3 has 13 residues. The germline V gene encodes CDR1 DFQATT and CDR2 SNEGSKA (reference sequence). V was cut by 3 bases and J by 5 bases, with 13 bases left in between. The CDR3 DNA reads TGCAGTGCTAGGCGACCGTCAAGGGAGACCCAGTACTTC. It specifies CSARRPSRETQYF.

The CDR3: CASSPTPPTGPDGYTF. CDR3 nucleotide sequence: TGTGCCAGCAGTCCCACACCCCCTACAGGGCCGGATGGCTACACCTTC. The chain is built from TRBV7-2 and TRBJ1-2; TRBD1 might be the D (6 bases). There are 16 residues in the CDR3. CDR1 and CDR2 (germline): SGHTA, FQGNSA. The ends were cut back, 6 bases at V and 6 bases at J, with 23 bases in the middle.

The chain carries TRBV28 and TRBJ2-3; TRBD1 aligns across 8 bases. The CDR3 runs to 14 residues. In germline, CDR1 is MDHEN, CDR2 SYDVKM. The J segment lost 0 bases and the V segment lost 10 bases, leaving 6 bases of the junction unmatched. CDR3 sequence (DNA): TGTGCCACCGACAGGGGCCCTAGCACAGATACGCAGTATTTT. Its protein is CATDRGPSTDTQYF.

This chain links TRBV6-2 or TRBV6-3 with TRBJ2-1, with 13 bases matching TRBD2. V dropped 8 bases and J dropped 4; count of bases not matched to a gene: 14. The CDR3 contains 18 residues. CDR1 is MNHEY, CDR2 SVGEGT, per germline. CDR3 protein: CASSELTGLAGEYNEQFF. DNA for the CDR3: TGTGCCAGCTCGGAGCTTACCGGACTAGCGGGAGAGTACAATGAGCAGTTCTTC.

The chain joins TRBV18 to TRBJ1-1, with D uncertain. Trimming removed 1 base at V and 0 bases at J, with 12 bases between. The CDR3 contains 16 residues. Germline assignment: CDR1 KGHSH and CDR2 LQKENI. CDR3 sequence: CASSPRARPLNTEAFF. Here the CDR3 DNA reads TGTGCCAGCTCACCACGGGCCCGCCCTTTGAACACTGAAGCTTTCTTT.

The chain has TRBV7-9 and TRBJ2-3; D is unclear. The V gene's germline CDR1 is SEHNR and CDR2 FQNEAQ (reference sequence). The ends were cut back, 4 bases at V and 12 bases at J, with 8 bases in the middle. The CDR3 totals 10 residues. In DNA form, the CDR3 reads TGTGCCAGCAGCTCCGAGGTCCAGTATTTT. Translation gives CASSSEVQYF.

This clonotype was observed a handful of times. V gene TRBV29-1 combines with J gene TRBJ2-1, with 7 bases lining up with TRBD1. The CDR3 loop spans 14 amino acids. Germline V gives CDR1 SQVTM, CDR2 ANQGSEA. J was trimmed by 0 bases and V by 3 bases; bases with no gene match: 2. The CDR3 region has the DNA TGCAGCGTTGAGGACAGGAGCTCCTACAATGAGCAGTTCTTC. Translation: CSVEDRSSYNEQFF.

V gene TRBV7-3 combines with J gene TRBJ2-1, with TRBD2 identical over 13 bases. This CDR3 region has 18 residues. J was trimmed by 9 bases and V by 1 base; bases with no gene match: 12. CDR1 and CDR2 from the germline V gene are SGHTA and FQGTGA. CDR3 protein: CASSLITSGRAPLGEQFF. CDR3 DNA: TGTGCCAGCAGCTTAATCACTAGCGGGAGGGCCCCTCTGGGTGAGCAGTTCTTC.

V usage is TRBV6-2 or TRBV6-3 and J usage is TRBJ2-1, with 9 bases fitting TRBD2. The CDR3 spans 16 residues. J lost 8 bases, V lost 2 bases, and 10 bases had no gene match. The germline V gene has CDR1 MNHEY and CDR2 SVGEGT. The CDR3 DNA reads as TGTGCCAGCAGTTACCCTCCGGGACTAGCTACGGATGAGCAGTTCTTC. This gives the protein CASSYPPGLATDEQFF.

This chain links TRBV7-3 with TRBJ2-1; 8 nucleotides line up with TRBD2. V trimming: 0 bases; J trimming: 7 bases; junction bases outside the gene matches: 8. The CDR3 is 16 residues long. The germline gives CDR1 SGHTA, CDR2 FQGTGA. The CDR3 region is CASSLTRPSGGNEQFF. DNA of the CDR3: TGTGCCAGCAGCTTAACCCGGCCGAGCGGGGGTAATGAGCAGTTCTTC.

This clonotype was observed a handful of times. The J gene is TRBJ2-6, the V gene TRBV6-1, with D tentatively TRBD2 (5 bases). The germline V gene has CDR1 MNHNS and CDR2 SASEGT. The germline V and J ends were trimmed by 5 bases and 2 bases, with 16 bases remaining between them. The CDR3 spans 17 residues. DNA of the CDR3: TGTGCCAGCAGTCGCCTCGTACCCGGGGCTGGGGCCAACGTCCTGACTTTC. This codes for CASSRLVPGAGANVLTF.

This clonotype was seen more than once but under ten times. The chain carries TRBV27 and TRBJ2-1, with D perhaps matching TRBD1 or TRBD2 (5 bases each). This CDR3 is 13 amino acids long. The germline V and J ends were trimmed by 1 base and 9 bases, with 10 bases remaining between them. Per germline, CDR1 MNHEY and CDR2 SMNVEV (reference sequence). The CDR3 DNA follows: TGTGCCAGCAGTTTATGGTCTGGGGGTGAGCAGTTCTTC. Its protein is CASSLWSGGEQFF.

J is TRBJ2-1 and V is TRBV20-1, with TRBD2 matching 12 bases. V trimming: 1 base; J trimming: 2 bases; junction bases outside the gene matches: 6. The CDR3 length is 17 residues. Germline CDR1 reads DFQATT; CDR2 reads SNEGSKA (reference sequence). CDR3: CSARVLAGGQTYNEQFF. CDR3 coding DNA: TGCAGTGCTAGAGTACTAGCGGGGGGCCAAACCTACAATGAGCAGTTCTTC.

The chain recombines TRBV5-1 with TRBJ1-2; D may be TRBD1 (6 bases). Germline lookup yields CDR1 SGHRS and CDR2 YFSETQ. The CDR3 extends over 14 amino acids. The V end lost 0 bases, the J end lost 8 bases, and 14 bases lay between the germline ends. CDR3 sequence reads: CASSLGAGVRGYTF. DNA of the CDR3: TGCGCCAGCAGCTTGGGAGCAGGGGTCCGCGGCTACACCTTC.

Only a few counts were recorded for this clonotype. The V call is TRBV29-1, the J call TRBJ2-5; 14 positions agree with TRBD2. With 7 bases clipped from V and 2 bases from J, the junction kept 9 bases outside the gene matches. The germline V gene encodes CDR1 SQVTM and CDR2 ANQGSEA. The CDR3 has 16 residues. DNA for the CDR3: TGCAGCGCCCCGGGACTAGCGGGAGTTCGGCAAGAGACCCAGTACTTC. Its translation is CSAPGLAGVRQETQYF. The full variable domain, rest sourced from reference TRBV29-1 and TRBJ2-5, is SAVISQKPSRDICQRGTSLTIQCQVDSQVTMMFWYRQQPGQSLTLIATANQGSEATYESGFVIDKFPISRPNLTFSTLTVSNMSPEDSSIYLCSAPGLAGVRQETQYFGPGTRLLVL.

The genes are TRBV21-1 and TRBJ2-1; TRBD2 is taken as the D call from the table, unchecked against the DNA. The J call is in doubt because the DNA end fits TRBJ2-7 better. TRBV21-1 is listed as a pseudogene. The CDR3 covers 21 residues. Here the CDR3 DNA reads TGTGCCAGCAGCAGGCGACCGGGACTAGCGGAGAAATCCCCTGGTAGCTACGAGCAGTACTTC. Its translation: CASSRRPGLAEKSPGSYEQYF.

This clonotype was counted a few times. The gene calls are TRBV27 and TRBJ2-7, with TRBD1 matching over 9 bases. CDR1 is MNHEY, CDR2 SMNVEV, per germline (reference sequence). The V segment lost 5 bases and the J segment 3 bases; nucleotides outside the gene matches: 8. The CDR3 has 15 residues. CDR3 sequence (DNA): TGTGCCAGCAGTACTCCGGGACAGGGTTTCTACGAGCAGTACTTC. Amino acid sequence: CASSTPGQGFYEQYF.

The chain combines TRBV5-1 with TRBJ2-7; 8 bases line up with TRBD2. Trimming cost V 5 bases and J 2 bases; bases outside gene matches: 6. There are 14 residues in the CDR3. Germline values: CDR1 SGHRS, CDR2 YFSETQ. CDR3 in amino acids: CASRLSGGAYEQYF. Written as DNA, the CDR3 is TGCGCCAGCAGGTTGTCCGGGGGGGCCTACGAGCAGTACTTC.

The genes are TRBV10-3 and TRBJ2-7; D is unresolved. The CDR3 is 12 residues long. Trimming pared 3 bases from V and 6 bases from J, leaving 9 bases between. From germline, CDR1 is ENHRY and CDR2 SYGVKD. CDR3 protein: CAISEPWIEQYF. The CDR3 DNA reads as TGTGCCATCAGTGAACCTTGGATCGAGCAGTACTTC.

V gene TRBV29-1 combines with J gene TRBJ2-7; a weak D match, TRBD2 (5 bases). With 6 bases removed from V and 4 bases from J, the gap between germline ends came to 13 bases. The CDR3 runs to 12 residues. The germline V gene encodes CDR1 SQVTM and CDR2 ANQGSEA. CDR3 sequence: CSVKRENYEQYF. In nucleotides, the CDR3 is TGCAGCGTAAAGAGGGAGAATTACGAGCAGTACTTC.

This clonotype turned up a few times. This chain uses TRBV3-1 with TRBJ2-3, with D hard to call. CDR1 and CDR2 (germline): LGHDT, YNNKEL (reference sequence). V was trimmed by 1 base and J by 1 base, leaving 12 bases between them. The CDR3 length is 16 residues. CDR3 residues: CASSQASGSGTDTQYF. The CDR3 DNA reads as TGTGCCAGCAGCCAAGCGTCTGGATCAGGCACAGATACGCAGTATTTT.